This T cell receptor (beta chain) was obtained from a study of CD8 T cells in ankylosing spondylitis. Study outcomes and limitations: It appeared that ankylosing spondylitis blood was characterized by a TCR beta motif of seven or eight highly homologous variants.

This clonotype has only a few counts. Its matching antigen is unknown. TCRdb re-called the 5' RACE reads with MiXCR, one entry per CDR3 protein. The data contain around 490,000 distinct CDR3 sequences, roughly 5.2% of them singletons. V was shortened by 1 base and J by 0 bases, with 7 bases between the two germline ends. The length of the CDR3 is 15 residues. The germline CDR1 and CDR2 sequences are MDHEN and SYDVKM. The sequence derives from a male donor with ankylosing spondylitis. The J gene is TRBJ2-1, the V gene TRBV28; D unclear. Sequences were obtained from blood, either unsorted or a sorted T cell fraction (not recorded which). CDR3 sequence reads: CASSLYASSYNEQFF. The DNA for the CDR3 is TGTGCCAGCAGTTTATATGCTAGCTCCTACAATGAGCAGTTCTTC.